This TCR beta chain was profiled in a study of shared clonotypes between healthy human individuals. TCRdb's table, derived via immunoSEQ multiplex PCR, lists solely in-frame clones and lacks some. Here the sample spans under 550,000 clones, about 95% being singletons. Germline CDR1 is MNHNS and CDR2 is SASEGT. CDR3 length: 15 amino acids. The ends lost 4 bases at V and 3 bases at J; junction bases unmatched: 8. The sequenced material came from naive CD4+ T cells sorted from blood. Subset reported: CD45RA+ positively selected. This chain links TRBV6-1 with TRBJ2-5, with 7 bases lining up with TRBD1. The receptor's source is a woman in her thirties in good health. Written as DNA, the CDR3 is TGTGCCAGCAGTGGTGCACCCGGGACAGAAGAGACCCAGTACTTC. Translation: CASSGAPGTEETQYF.